This TCR beta chain came from a study of beta chain features in type 1 diabetes. Notes on the study in general: For type 1 diabetes patients, VDJ junctions showed fewer insertions and more deletions. Shortening that was moderate but significant affected the TCRB CDR3s of Type 1 diabetes patients in all four CD4+ subsets.

The single heparinised draw taken from each donor contained 90 to 150 mL of blood on average. Each of the CD4+ naive, central memory, regulatory and stem cell-like memory populations was sorted via CD45RO/CCR7/CD25/CD127/CD95/CD27. As regards this clone: Antigen specificity is unknown.

Germline values: CDR1 LNHDA, CDR2 SQIVND (reference sequence). The CDR3 consists of 14 residues. Trimming stripped 5 bases from V and 7 bases from J, with 12 bases between. Since all of the isolated RNA was reverse transcribed, expressed TCRB transcripts were what got sequenced. Only in-frame clones appear in the TCRdb table, and some are missing; sequencing was by immunoSEQ multiplex PCR. The table lists about 650,000 clones, 9.5% to 15% of them singletons. The sequence derives from a man under 40 with type 1 diabetes. This chain joins TRBV19 and TRBJ1-6, with D uncertain. Sample: naive CD4+ T cells from blood. The chain's CDR3 is CASSPGNQNSPLHF. The CDR3 nucleotides read TGTGCCAGTAGTCCGGGGAATCAGAATTCACCCCTCCACTTT.